The rows below give T cell receptor beta chains drawn from one sample of a study of tissue T cells after allogeneic stem cell transplantation. The data were produced by immunoSEQ multiplex PCR, yet TCRdb's version contains in-frame clones alone and is incomplete. The profile covers about 28,000 clones, with less than 90% appearing a single time and less than 4% taken by the ten largest. The sample consisted of blood, taken before transplantation. These receptors were taken from a woman aged 18-49 years who later had graft-versus-host disease after an allogeneic stem cell transplant. The conserved cysteine and the conserved F or W are not part of the CDR3 here.

length,V,CDR3
12,TRBV6-2/TRBV6-3,ASSPQGVSNEQF
12,TRBV2,ASYRSGYSYEQY
12,TRBV7-2,ASSLPTARYGYT
9,TRBV20-1,SAVTSYGYT
12,TRBV7-9,ASSRGDYSDTQY
12,TRBV6-5,ATAPDRGGREQY
11,TRBV30,AWSFGSKEKLF
13,TRBV7-2,ASSGLAMNYNEQF
11,TRBV5-8,ASSLGPPYEQY
12,TRBV10-3,AISESGQAYEQY
13,TRBV6-5,ASSYGAPDSYEQY
13,TRBV5-1,ASSPLAILTYEQY
13,TRBV5-1,ASSLGITSAGELF
12,TRBV5-1,ASSTGAGSYEQY
13,TRBV18,ASSQSQGPTDTQY